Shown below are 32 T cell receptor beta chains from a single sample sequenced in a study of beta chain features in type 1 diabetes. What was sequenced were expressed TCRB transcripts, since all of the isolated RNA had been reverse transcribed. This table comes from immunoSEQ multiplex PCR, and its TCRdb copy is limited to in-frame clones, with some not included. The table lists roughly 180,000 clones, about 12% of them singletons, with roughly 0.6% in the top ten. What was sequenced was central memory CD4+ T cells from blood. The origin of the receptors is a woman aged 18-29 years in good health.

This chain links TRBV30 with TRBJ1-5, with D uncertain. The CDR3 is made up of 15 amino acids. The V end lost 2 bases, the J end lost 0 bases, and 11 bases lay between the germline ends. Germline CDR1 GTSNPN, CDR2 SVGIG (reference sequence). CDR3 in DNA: TGTGCCTGGAGTCCAGCGGTATATAGCAATCAGCCCCAGCATTTT. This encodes CAWSPAVYSNQPQHF.

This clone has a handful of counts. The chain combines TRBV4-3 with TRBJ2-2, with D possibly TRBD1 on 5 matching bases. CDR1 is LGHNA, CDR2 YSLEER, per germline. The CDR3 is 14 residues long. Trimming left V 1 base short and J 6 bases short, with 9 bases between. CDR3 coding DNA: TGCGCCAGCAGCCAAGGAAGGGGCGCCGGGGAGCTGTTTTTT. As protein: CASSQGRGAGELFF.

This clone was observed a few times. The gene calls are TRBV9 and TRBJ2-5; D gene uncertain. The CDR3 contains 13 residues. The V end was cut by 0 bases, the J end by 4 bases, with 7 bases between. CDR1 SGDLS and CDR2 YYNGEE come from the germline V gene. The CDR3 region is CASSVGALETQYF. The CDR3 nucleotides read TGTGCCAGCAGCGTAGGAGCGTTAGAGACCCAGTACTTC.

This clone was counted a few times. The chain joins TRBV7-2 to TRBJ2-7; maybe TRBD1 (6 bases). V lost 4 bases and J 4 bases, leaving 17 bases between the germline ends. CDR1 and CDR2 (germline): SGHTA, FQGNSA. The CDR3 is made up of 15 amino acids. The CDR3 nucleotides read TGTGCCAGCAGCTCTGGGACACACGTCCTGTACGAGCAGTACTTC. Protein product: CASSSGTHVLYEQYF.

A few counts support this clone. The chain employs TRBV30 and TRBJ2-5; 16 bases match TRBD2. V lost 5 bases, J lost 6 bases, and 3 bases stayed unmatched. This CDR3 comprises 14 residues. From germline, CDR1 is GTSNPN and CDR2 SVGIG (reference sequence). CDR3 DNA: TGTGCCTGGGGGACTAGCGGGAGGGTACAGACCCAGTACTTC. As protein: CAWGTSGRVQTQYF.

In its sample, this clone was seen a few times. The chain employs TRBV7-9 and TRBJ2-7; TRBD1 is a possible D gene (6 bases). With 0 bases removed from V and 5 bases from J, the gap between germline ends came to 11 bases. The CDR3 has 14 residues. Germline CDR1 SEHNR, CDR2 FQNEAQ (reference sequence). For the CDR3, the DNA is TGTGCCAGCAGCTTAGCAGCAGGGGTCCACGAGCAGTACTTC. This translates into CASSLAAGVHEQYF.

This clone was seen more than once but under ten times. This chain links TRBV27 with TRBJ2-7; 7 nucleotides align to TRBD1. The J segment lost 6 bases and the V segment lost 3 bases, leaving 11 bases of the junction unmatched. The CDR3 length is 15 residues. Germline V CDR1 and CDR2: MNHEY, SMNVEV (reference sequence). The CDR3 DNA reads TGTGCCAGCAGTTTCAGGGACAGCCCACCTGGCGAGCAGTACTTC. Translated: CASSFRDSPPGEQYF.

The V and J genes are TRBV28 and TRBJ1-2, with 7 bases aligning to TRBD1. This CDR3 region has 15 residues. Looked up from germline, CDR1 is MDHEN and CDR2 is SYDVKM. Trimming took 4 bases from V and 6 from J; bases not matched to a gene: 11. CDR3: CASSSPVGGEDGYTF. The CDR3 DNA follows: TGTGCCAGCAGTTCACCAGTAGGGGGCGAGGATGGCTACACCTTC.

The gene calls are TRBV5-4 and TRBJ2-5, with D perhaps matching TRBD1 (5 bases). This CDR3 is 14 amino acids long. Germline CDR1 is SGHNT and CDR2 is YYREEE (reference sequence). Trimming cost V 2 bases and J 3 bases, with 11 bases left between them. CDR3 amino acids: CASSFDRPKETQYF. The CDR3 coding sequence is TGTGCCAGCAGCTTCGACAGACCTAAAGAGACCCAGTACTTC.

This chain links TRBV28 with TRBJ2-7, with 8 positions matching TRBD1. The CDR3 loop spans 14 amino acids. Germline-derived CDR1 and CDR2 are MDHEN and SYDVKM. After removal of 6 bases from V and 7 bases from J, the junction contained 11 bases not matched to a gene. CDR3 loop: CASRRQGTSGEQYF. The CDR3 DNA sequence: TGTGCCAGCAGGAGACAGGGGACATCGGGGGAGCAGTACTTC.

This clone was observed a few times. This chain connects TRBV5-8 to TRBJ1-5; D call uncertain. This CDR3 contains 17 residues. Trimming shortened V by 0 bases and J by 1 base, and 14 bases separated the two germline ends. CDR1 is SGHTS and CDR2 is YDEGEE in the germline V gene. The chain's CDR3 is CASSLGAGVWSNQPQHF. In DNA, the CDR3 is TGTGCCAGCAGCTTGGGTGCCGGGGTTTGGAGCAATCAGCCCCAGCATTTT.

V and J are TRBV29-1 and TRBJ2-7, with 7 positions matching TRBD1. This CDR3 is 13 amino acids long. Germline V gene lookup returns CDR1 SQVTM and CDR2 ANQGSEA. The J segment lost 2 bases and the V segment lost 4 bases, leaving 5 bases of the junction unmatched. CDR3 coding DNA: TGCAGCGTTGGGGGACAGTTTACCTACGAGCAGTACTTC. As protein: CSVGGQFTYEQYF.

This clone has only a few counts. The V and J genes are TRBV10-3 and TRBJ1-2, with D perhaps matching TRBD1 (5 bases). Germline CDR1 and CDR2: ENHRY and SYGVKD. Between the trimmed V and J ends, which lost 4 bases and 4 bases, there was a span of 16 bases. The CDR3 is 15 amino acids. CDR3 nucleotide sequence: TGTGCCATCAGTGCTAAGGGGAACGGGGGCTATGGCTACACCTTC. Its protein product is CAISAKGNGGYGYTF.

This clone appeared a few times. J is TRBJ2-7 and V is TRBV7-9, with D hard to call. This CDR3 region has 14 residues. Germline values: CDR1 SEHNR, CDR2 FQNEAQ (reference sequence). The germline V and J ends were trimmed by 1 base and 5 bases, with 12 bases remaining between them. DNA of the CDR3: TGTGCCAGCAGCTTAGAGACGAGGAACAACGAGCAGTACTTC. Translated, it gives CASSLETRNNEQYF. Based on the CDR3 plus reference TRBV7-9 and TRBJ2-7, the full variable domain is DTGVSQNPRHKITKRGQNVTFRCDPISEHNRLYWYRQTLGQGPEFLTYFQNEAQLEKSRLLSDRFSAERPKGSFSTLEIQRTEQGDSAMYLCASSLETRNNEQYFGPGTRLTVT.

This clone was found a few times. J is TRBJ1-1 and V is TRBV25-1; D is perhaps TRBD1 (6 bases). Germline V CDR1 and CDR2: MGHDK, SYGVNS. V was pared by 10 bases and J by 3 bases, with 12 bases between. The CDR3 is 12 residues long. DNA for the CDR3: TGTGCCACCAGGGGCAGTTACACTGAAGCTTTCTTT. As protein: CATRGSYTEAFF.

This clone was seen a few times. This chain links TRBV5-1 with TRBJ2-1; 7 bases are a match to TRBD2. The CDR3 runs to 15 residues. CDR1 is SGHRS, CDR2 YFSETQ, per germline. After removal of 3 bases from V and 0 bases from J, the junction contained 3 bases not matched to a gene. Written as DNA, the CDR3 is TGCGCCAGCAGCTGGGAGGGGAGCTCCTACAATGAGCAGTTCTTC. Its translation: CASSWEGSSYNEQFF.

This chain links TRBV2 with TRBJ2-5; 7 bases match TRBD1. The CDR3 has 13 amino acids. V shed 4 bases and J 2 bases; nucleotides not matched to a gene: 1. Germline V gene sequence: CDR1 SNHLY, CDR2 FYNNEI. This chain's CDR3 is CASSGTGQETQYF. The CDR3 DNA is TGTGCCAGCAGTGGGACAGGACAAGAGACCCAGTACTTC.

CDR3 sequence reads: CASSLRGGELAKNIQYF. The DNA for the CDR3 is TGTGCCAGCAGCTTACGGGGCGGGGAGCTAGCCAAAAACATTCAGTACTTC. The chain joins TRBV7-3 to TRBJ2-4; maybe TRBD2 (6 bases). CDR1 SGHTA and CDR2 FQGTGA come from the germline V gene. This CDR3 has 17 residues. Between the trimmed V and J ends, which lost 2 bases and 0 bases, there was a span of 14 bases.

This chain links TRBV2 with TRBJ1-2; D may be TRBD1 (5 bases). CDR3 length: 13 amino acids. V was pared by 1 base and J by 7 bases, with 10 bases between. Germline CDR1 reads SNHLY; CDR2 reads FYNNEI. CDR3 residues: CASSEGGSPGYTF. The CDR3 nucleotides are TGTGCCAGCAGTGAAGGGGGCAGTCCTGGCTACACCTTC. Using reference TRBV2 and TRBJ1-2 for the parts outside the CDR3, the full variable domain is EPEVTQTPSHQVTQMGQEVILRCVPISNHLYFYWYRQILGQKVEFLVSFYNNEISEKSEIFDDQFSVERPDGSNFTLKIRSTKLEDSAMYFCASSEGGSPGYTFGSGTRLTVV.

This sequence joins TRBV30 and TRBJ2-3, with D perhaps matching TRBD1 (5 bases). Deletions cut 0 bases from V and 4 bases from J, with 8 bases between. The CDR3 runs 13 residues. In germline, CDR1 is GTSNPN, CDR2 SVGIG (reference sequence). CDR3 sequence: CAWSVGRADTQYF. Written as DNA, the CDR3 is TGTGCCTGGAGTGTCGGCAGGGCAGATACGCAGTATTTT.

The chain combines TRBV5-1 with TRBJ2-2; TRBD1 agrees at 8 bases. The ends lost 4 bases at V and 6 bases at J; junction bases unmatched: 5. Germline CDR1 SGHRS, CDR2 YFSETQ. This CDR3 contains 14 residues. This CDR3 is CASSPRTGSGELFF. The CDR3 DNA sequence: TGCGCCAGCAGCCCCAGGACAGGGTCCGGGGAGCTGTTTTTT.

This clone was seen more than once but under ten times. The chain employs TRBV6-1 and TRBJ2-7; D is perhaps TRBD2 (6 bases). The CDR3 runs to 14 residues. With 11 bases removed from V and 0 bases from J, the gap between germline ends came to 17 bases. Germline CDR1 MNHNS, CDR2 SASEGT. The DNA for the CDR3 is TGTGCCCACGACGGCGGGGCCCTCTCCTACGAGCAGTACTTC. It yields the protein CAHDGGALSYEQYF.

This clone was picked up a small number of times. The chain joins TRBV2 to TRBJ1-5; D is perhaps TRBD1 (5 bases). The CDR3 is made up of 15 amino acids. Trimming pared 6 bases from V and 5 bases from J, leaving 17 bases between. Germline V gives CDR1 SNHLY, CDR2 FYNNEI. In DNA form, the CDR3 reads TGTGCCAGCAGAGAAAGGGGCAGTATTTATCAGCCCCAGCATTTT. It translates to CASRERGSIYQPQHF. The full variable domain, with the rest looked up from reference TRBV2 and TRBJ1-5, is EPEVTQTPSHQVTQMGQEVILRCVPISNHLYFYWYRQILGQKVEFLVSFYNNEISEKSEIFDDQFSVERPDGSNFTLKIRSTKLEDSAMYFCASRERGSIYQPQHFGDGTRLSIL.

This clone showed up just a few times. CDR3 loop: CASSLVAEISEQFF. The CDR3 nucleotides are TGTGCCAGCAGCTTAGTGGCGGAGATCAGTGAGCAGTTCTTC. J is TRBJ2-1 and V is TRBV7-2; D remains unclear. Germline-derived CDR1 and CDR2 are SGHTA and FQGNSA. The CDR3 runs 14 residues. V shed 1 base and J shed 9 bases, with 13 bases lying between them. Drawing the rest from reference TRBV7-2 and TRBJ2-1, the complete variable domain is GAGVSQSPSNKVTEKGKDVELRCDPISGHTALYWYRQSLGQGLEFLIYFQGNSAPDKSGLPSDRFSAERTGGSVSTLTIQRTQQEDSAVYLCASSLVAEISEQFFGPGTRLTVL.

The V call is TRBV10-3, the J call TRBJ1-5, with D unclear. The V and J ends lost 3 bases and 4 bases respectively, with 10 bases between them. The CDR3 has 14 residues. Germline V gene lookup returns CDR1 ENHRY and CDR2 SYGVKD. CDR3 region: CAISDKTSNQPQHF. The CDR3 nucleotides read TGTGCCATCAGTGATAAAACTTCTAATCAGCCCCAGCATTTT.

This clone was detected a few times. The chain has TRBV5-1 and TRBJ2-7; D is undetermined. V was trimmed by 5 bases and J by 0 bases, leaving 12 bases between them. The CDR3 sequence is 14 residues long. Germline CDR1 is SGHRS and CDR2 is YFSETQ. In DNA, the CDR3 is TGCGCCAGCAGTTCTCAACTGAACTCCTACGAGCAGTACTTC. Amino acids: CASSSQLNSYEQYF.

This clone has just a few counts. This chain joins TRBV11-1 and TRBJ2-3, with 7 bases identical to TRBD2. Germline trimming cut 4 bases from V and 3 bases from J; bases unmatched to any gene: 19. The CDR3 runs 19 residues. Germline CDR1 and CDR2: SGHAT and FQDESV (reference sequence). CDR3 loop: CASSSLAVPTGGLTDTQYF. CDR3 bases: TGTGCCAGCAGCTCCTTAGCGGTCCCTACGGGAGGTTTGACAGATACGCAGTATTTT.

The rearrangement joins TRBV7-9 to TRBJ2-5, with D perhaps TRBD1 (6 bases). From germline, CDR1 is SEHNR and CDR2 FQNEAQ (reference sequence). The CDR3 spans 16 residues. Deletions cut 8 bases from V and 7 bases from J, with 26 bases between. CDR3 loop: CASGAPGQVTPMTQYF. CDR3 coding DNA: TGTGCCAGCGGCGCTCCGGGACAAGTCACCCCAATGACCCAGTACTTC. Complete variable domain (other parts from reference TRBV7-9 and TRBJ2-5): DTGVSQNPRHKITKRGQNVTFRCDPISEHNRLYWYRQTLGQGPEFLTYFQNEAQLEKSRLLSDRFSAERPKGSFSTLEIQRTEQGDSAMYLCASGAPGQVTPMTQYFGPGTRLLVL.

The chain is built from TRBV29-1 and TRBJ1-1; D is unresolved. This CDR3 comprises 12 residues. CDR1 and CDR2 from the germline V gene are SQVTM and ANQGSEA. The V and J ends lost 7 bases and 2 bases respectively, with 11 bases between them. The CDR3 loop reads CSAGPGNTEAFF. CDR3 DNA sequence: TGCAGCGCCGGTCCGGGAAACACTGAAGCTTTCTTT.

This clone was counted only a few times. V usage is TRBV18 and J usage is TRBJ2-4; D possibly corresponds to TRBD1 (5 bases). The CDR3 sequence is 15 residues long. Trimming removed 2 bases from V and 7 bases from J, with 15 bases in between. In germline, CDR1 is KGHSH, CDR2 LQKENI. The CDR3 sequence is CASSPSQGPSNIQYF. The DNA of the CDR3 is TGTGCCAGCTCACCATCCCAGGGTCCCAGTAACATTCAGTACTTC.

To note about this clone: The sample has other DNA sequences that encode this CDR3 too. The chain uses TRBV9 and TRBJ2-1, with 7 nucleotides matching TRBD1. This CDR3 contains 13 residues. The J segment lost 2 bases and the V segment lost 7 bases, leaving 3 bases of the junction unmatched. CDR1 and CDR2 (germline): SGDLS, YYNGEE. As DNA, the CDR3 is TGTGCCAGCTCGACAGGGACCTACAATGAGCAGTTCTTC. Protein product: CASSTGTYNEQFF.

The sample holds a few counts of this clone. The chain's CDR3 is CASSGGRAQETQYF. CDR3 bases: TGTGCCAGCAGTGGGGGCAGGGCCCAAGAGACCCAGTACTTC. The V call is TRBV6-5, the J call TRBJ2-5, with D perhaps matching TRBD1 (6 bases). V was pared by 5 bases and J by 1 base, with 11 bases between. The CDR3 covers 14 residues. CDR1 and CDR2 from the germline V gene are MNHEY and SVGAGI.